The 31 T cell receptor beta chains below all came from one sample that was sequenced in a study of T cells after yellow fever vaccination. TCRdb itself ran the 5' RACE reads through MiXCR, one entry per CDR3 protein. The sample carries about 300,000 distinct CDR3 sequences, less than 9.5% recorded once. The sequenced sample was CD4+ T cells sorted from PBMCs, obtained 5 days after the yellow fever booster vaccination. These receptors all come from a man aged 18 to 30 who received the YFV17D yellow fever vaccine.

This clonotype was seen a handful of times. The chain recombines TRBV6-2 or TRBV6-3 with TRBJ1-2, with D hard to call. The CDR3 has 12 residues. The germline V gene encodes CDR1 MNHEY and CDR2 SVGEGT. V lost 3 bases and J 4 bases, leaving 6 bases between the germline ends. The CDR3 region is CASSYEVYGYTF. The CDR3 bases are TGTGCCAGCAGTTATGAAGTCTATGGCTACACCTTC.

This clonotype appeared many times. The chain employs TRBV7-9 and TRBJ2-1, with TRBD1 matching over 9 bases. Germline V gives CDR1 SEHNR, CDR2 FQNEAQ (reference sequence). This CDR3 has 15 amino acids. V was clipped by 1 base and J by 7 bases; unmatched bases: 5. CDR3 in amino acids: CASSLGGTGQNEQFF. In DNA, the CDR3 is TGTGCCAGCAGCTTAGGGGGGACAGGGCAGAATGAGCAGTTCTTC.

This clonotype turned up a few times. The chain is built from TRBV7-2 and TRBJ1-2; D unresolved. Germline-derived CDR1 and CDR2 are SGHTA and FQGNSA. V was shortened by 5 bases and J by 2 bases, with 18 bases between the two germline ends. CDR3 length equals 16 residues. In nucleotides, the CDR3 is TGTGCCAGCAGCCCTAGTGGGCCGGGCATAAACTATGGCTACACCTTC. Its protein is CASSPSGPGINYGYTF.

The rearrangement uses TRBV20-1 and TRBJ2-3; weak D call: TRBD1 (5 bases). Germline lookup yields CDR1 DFQATT and CDR2 SNEGSKA (reference sequence). Trimming removed 5 bases at V and 4 bases at J, with 7 bases between. There are 11 residues in the CDR3. For the CDR3, the DNA is TGCAGTGCTCCAGGGTCAGATACGCAGTATTTT. Its translation: CSAPGSDTQYF.

J is TRBJ1-4 and V is TRBV6-5; TRBD1 agrees at 10 bases. Trimming took 2 bases from V and 8 from J; bases not matched to a gene: 5. Germline V gives CDR1 MNHEY, CDR2 SVGAGI. The CDR3 has 15 amino acids. The CDR3 region has the DNA TGTGCCAGCAGTTACGGGACAGGGGTGGGAGAAAAACTGTTTTTT. Residues: CASSYGTGVGEKLFF.

This clonotype appeared many times. The rearrangement joins TRBV2 to TRBJ2-3, with D unresolved. This CDR3 is built from 13 residues. Trimming cost V 7 bases and J 4 bases, with 12 bases left between them. Looked up from germline, CDR1 is SNHLY and CDR2 is FYNNEI. CDR3: CASTRSVADTQYF. The CDR3, as DNA: TGTGCCAGCACTCGCTCGGTCGCAGATACGCAGTATTTT.

This clonotype has a handful of counts. This rearrangement joins TRBV24-1 to TRBJ2-1; unclear D gene. Trimming shortened V by 3 bases and J by 9 bases, and 14 bases separated the two germline ends. The CDR3 sequence is 14 residues long. Germline V gene data show CDR1 as KGHDR and CDR2 as SFDVKD. The CDR3: CATSDRFRGGEQFF. The CDR3 DNA is TGTGCCACCAGTGATCGGTTCCGAGGCGGTGAGCAGTTCTTC.

In its sample, this clonotype was seen a few times. This sequence joins TRBV10-3 and TRBJ1-2; a possible D gene is TRBD1 (6 bases). The CDR3 consists of 16 residues. Germline CDR1 ENHRY, CDR2 SYGVKD. Trimming shortened V by 2 bases and J by 4 bases, and 17 bases separated the two germline ends. As DNA, the CDR3 is TGTGCCATCAGTGAGGGACGGGGGCGCCTGGGCTATGGCTACACCTTC. Translated, it gives CAISEGRGRLGYGYTF.

There are a few counts of this clonotype. The rearrangement joins TRBV5-4 to TRBJ2-2; 14 bases are shared with TRBD2. The CDR3 runs to 16 residues. V gave up 4 bases and J gave up 6 bases; unmatched junction bases: 5. Looked up from germline, CDR1 is SGHNT and CDR2 is YYREEE (reference sequence). CDR3 amino acids: CASSTRLAGGPGELFF. The CDR3 coding sequence is TGTGCCAGCAGCACCCGACTAGCGGGGGGGCCCGGGGAGCTGTTTTTT. The full variable domain, in which reference TRBV5-4 and TRBJ2-2 provide the parts outside the CDR3, is ETGVTQSPTHLIKTRGQQVTLRCSSQSGHNTVSWYQQALGQGPQFIFQYYREEENGRGNFPPRFSGLQFPNYSSELNVNALELDDSALYLCASSTRLAGGPGELFFGEGSRLTVL.

This clonotype has only a few counts. The rearrangement joins TRBV6-2 or TRBV6-3 to TRBJ1-2; D is undetermined. Per the germline V gene, CDR1 is MNHEY and CDR2 is SVGEGT. The CDR3 extends over 14 amino acids. V lost 8 bases to trimming and J lost 8 bases, with 21 bases between them. The CDR3 is CASGSGGSWRGYTF. DNA for the CDR3: TGTGCCAGCGGCTCTGGCGGTTCTTGGAGGGGCTACACCTTC.

This clonotype was seen more than once but under ten times. The V gene is TRBV5-1, the J gene TRBJ2-3, with D perhaps given as TRBD1 or TRBD2 (5 bases each). Between the trimmed V and J ends, which lost 7 bases and 0 bases, there was a span of 21 bases. There are 17 residues in the CDR3. Germline CDR1 SGHRS, CDR2 YFSETQ. The CDR3: CASRPRGIAGSTDTQYF. The CDR3 DNA reads as TGCGCCAGCCGCCCAAGGGGTATCGCGGGCAGCACAGATACGCAGTATTTT.

This clonotype has a handful of counts. The chain joins TRBV5-1 to TRBJ2-1; 9 bases fit TRBD2. Germline CDR1 and CDR2: SGHRS and YFSETQ. The CDR3 is 13 amino acids. J gave up 12 bases and V 3 bases, and 7 bases lay outside the gene matches. The CDR3 DNA reads TGCGCCAGCAGCTCCGGGACTAGCTCCGGGCAGTTCTTC. It is translated as CASSSGTSSGQFF.

The rearrangement links TRBV30 to TRBJ1-6, with D perhaps TRBD1 (5 bases). This CDR3 spans 15 amino acids. Trimming shortened V by 0 bases and J by 7 bases, and 13 bases separated the two germline ends. Germline lookup yields CDR1 GTSNPN and CDR2 SVGIG (reference sequence). The CDR3 is CAWSVPGLRNSPLHF. The DNA of the CDR3 is TGTGCCTGGAGTGTACCGGGACTGAGAAATTCACCCCTCCACTTT.

This clonotype was counted a few times. The J gene is TRBJ2-7, the V gene TRBV3-1; 7 positions agree with TRBD1. Germline loops: CDR1 LGHDT, CDR2 YNNKEL (reference sequence). After removal of 6 bases from V and 6 bases from J, the junction contained 8 bases not matched to a gene. This CDR3 region has 13 residues. The CDR3 loop reads CASSFDRAGEQYF. CDR3 in DNA: TGTGCCAGCAGTTTCGACAGGGCTGGCGAGCAGTACTTC.

This clonotype was recorded many times. The chain carries TRBV7-8 and TRBJ1-5, with D maybe TRBD1 (6 bases). CDR3 length: 15 residues. V was pared by 5 bases and J by 7 bases, with 18 bases between. CDR1 and CDR2 from the germline V gene are SGHVS and FQNEAQ. CDR3 coding DNA: TGTGCCAGCAGCGAAAATACAGGGAGTAGACAGCCCCAGCATTTT. It specifies CASSENTGSRQPQHF.

The sample holds a few counts of this clonotype. The chain combines TRBV10-3 with TRBJ1-5, with D possibly matching TRBD1 (5 bases). The germline gives CDR1 ENHRY, CDR2 SYGVKD. Deletions cut 10 bases from V and 0 bases from J, with 13 bases between. This CDR3 is built from 14 residues. The CDR3 DNA reads as TGTGCCAGGACACTCATACCTAGCAATCAGCCCCAGCATTTT. It encodes CARTLIPSNQPQHF.

The chain combines TRBV14 with TRBJ1-3; a possible D gene is TRBD1 (5 bases). Trimming removed 4 bases at V and 4 bases at J, with 11 bases between. The CDR3 runs to 14 residues. CDR1 and CDR2 from the germline V gene are SGHDN and FVKESK. CDR3 in amino acids: CASSRLGTGNTIYF. The CDR3 DNA reads as TGTGCCAGCAGCCGTCTGGGGACCGGAAACACCATATATTTT.

This sequence joins TRBV10-3 and TRBJ2-5, with 11 bases matching TRBD2. The junction had 8 bases not matched to a gene; V was cut back by 10 bases and J by 4 bases. The germline gives CDR1 ENHRY, CDR2 SYGVKD. The CDR3 sequence is 14 residues long. CDR3 region: CATRSGGAVETQYF. The CDR3, as DNA: TGTGCCACACGTAGCGGGGGGGCGGTAGAGACCCAGTACTTC.

This clonotype was counted once. The rearrangement links TRBV7-3 to TRBJ1-2; D perhaps matches TRBD1 (6 bases). Germline CDR1 SGHTA, CDR2 FQGTGA. This CDR3 spans 14 amino acids. Trimming cost V 5 bases and J 7 bases, with 17 bases left between them. For the CDR3, the DNA is TGTGCCAGCAGCGAACAGGGTTGGGGAGGTGGCTACACCTTC. Its translation is CASSEQGWGGGYTF.

This clonotype was seen more than once but under ten times. The V gene is TRBV12-3 or TRBV12-4, the J gene TRBJ2-2, with 8 bases aligning to TRBD1. The V segment lost 6 bases and the J segment 10 bases; nucleotides outside the gene matches: 7. This CDR3 is 13 amino acids long. This chain's CDR3 is CASSGQGVVELFF. Written as DNA, the CDR3 is TGTGCCAGCAGCGGACAGGGTGTGGTGGAGCTGTTTTTT.

This clonotype was recorded a few times. J is TRBJ1-6 and V is TRBV20-1; 7 bases are shared with TRBD1. V lost 4 bases, J lost 0 bases, and 3 bases stayed unmatched. The CDR3 sequence is 15 residues long. Germline lookup yields CDR1 DFQATT and CDR2 SNEGSKA (reference sequence). The CDR3: CSAMRDSSYNSPLHF. The DNA for the CDR3 is TGCAGTGCTATGCGGGACAGCTCCTATAATTCACCCCTCCACTTT.

This clonotype appeared many times. The chain joins TRBV29-1 to TRBJ2-1; 8 nucleotides align to TRBD2. The junction had 2 bases not matched to a gene; V was cut back by 4 bases and J by 0 bases. CDR1 is SQVTM, CDR2 ANQGSEA, per germline. This CDR3 comprises 14 residues. This CDR3 is CSVVAGSSYNEQFF. Here the CDR3 DNA reads TGCAGCGTTGTAGCGGGGAGCTCCTACAATGAGCAGTTCTTC.

This clonotype appeared many times. V gene TRBV5-1 combines with J gene TRBJ2-1; D could derive from TRBD1 or TRBD2 (7 bases each). Trimming pared 6 bases from V and 8 bases from J, leaving 21 bases between. This CDR3 is 15 amino acids long. Per germline, CDR1 SGHRS and CDR2 YFSETQ. The CDR3, as DNA: TGCGCCAGCATTAAGGGGACAGCGGGGTCGGATGAGCAGTTCTTC. It codes for CASIKGTAGSDEQFF.

V is TRBV10-2 and J is TRBJ1-1, with 7 bases that match TRBD1. Germline loops: CDR1 WSHSY, CDR2 SAAADI. The CDR3 loop spans 14 amino acids. Trimming removed 7 bases from V and 0 bases from J; junction bases left unmatched: 5. The CDR3 nucleotides are TGCGCCAGCACGGAGACAGGGATGAACACTGAAGCTTTCTTT. This encodes CASTETGMNTEAFF.

This clonotype was seen more than once but under ten times. The CDR3 region is CASSLRGDGAKNIQYF. In DNA, the CDR3 is TGTGCCAGCAGTTTAAGGGGGGACGGGGCCAAAAACATTCAGTACTTC. The chain recombines TRBV28 with TRBJ2-4; either TRBD1 or TRBD2 may supply D (6 bases each). The germline CDR1 and CDR2 sequences are MDHEN and SYDVKM. V lost 2 bases to trimming and J lost 1 base, with 12 bases between them. The CDR3 consists of 16 residues. Complete variable domain (other parts from reference TRBV28 and TRBJ2-4): DVKVTQSSRYLVKRTGEKVFLECVQDMDHENMFWYRQDPGLGLRLIYFSYDVKMKEKGDIPEGYSVSREKKERFSLILESASTNQTSMYLCASSLRGDGAKNIQYFGAGTRLSVL.

This chain connects TRBV5-1 to TRBJ2-2; 9 bases match TRBD1. Per germline, CDR1 SGHRS and CDR2 YFSETQ. The CDR3 length is 16 residues. V shed 5 bases, J shed 0 bases, and the junction held 5 bases outside the gene matches. Here the CDR3 DNA reads TGCGCCAGCAGTATATACAGGGGGCCGAACACCGGGGAGCTGTTTTTT. It encodes CASSIYRGPNTGELFF.

This clonotype was found a few times. The J gene is TRBJ2-2, the V gene TRBV4-1; D not certain. The germline V gene has CDR1 MGHRA and CDR2 YSYEKL. The CDR3 runs 14 residues. Trimming pared 1 base from V and 2 bases from J, leaving 5 bases between. CDR3 protein: CASSQGINTGELFF. CDR3 DNA sequence: TGCGCCAGCAGCCAAGGAATAAACACCGGGGAGCTGTTTTTT.

This clonotype has more than one count but fewer than ten. This chain uses TRBV12-3 or TRBV12-4 with TRBJ2-1, with 11 bases aligning to TRBD2. This CDR3 has 15 amino acids. V shed 8 bases, J shed 9 bases, and the junction held 12 bases outside the gene matches. Here the CDR3 reads CASLDLAGGRVEQFF. The CDR3 DNA sequence: TGTGCCAGCCTGGATTTAGCGGGGGGGCGGGTTGAGCAGTTCTTC.

The chain links TRBV6-5 to TRBJ2-2; no clear D gene. Germline V gene sequence: CDR1 MNHEY, CDR2 SVGAGI. CDR3 size: 14 residues. V was cut by 0 bases and J by 7 bases, with 9 bases left in between. CDR3 protein: CASSYSTSIGELFF. The CDR3 DNA reads as TGTGCCAGCAGTTACTCGACATCCATCGGGGAGCTGTTTTTT.

The chain recombines TRBV19 with TRBJ2-2; D possibly matches TRBD1 or TRBD2 (7 bases each). CDR3 length: 16 amino acids. Germline V gives CDR1 LNHDA, CDR2 SQIVND (reference sequence). The V end was cut by 8 bases, the J end by 3 bases, with 19 bases between. The CDR3: CASRRGLADYTGELFF. CDR3 nucleotide sequence: TGTGCCAGTCGGAGGGGGCTAGCGGATTACACCGGGGAGCTGTTTTTT. Together with reference TRBV19 and TRBJ2-2, the CDR3 gives the full variable domain: DGGITQSPKYLFRKEGQNVTLSCEQNLNHDAMYWYRQDPGQGLRLIYYSQIVNDFQKGDIAEGYSVSREKKESFPLTVTSAQKNPTAFYLCASRRGLADYTGELFFGEGSRLTVL.

There are a few counts of this clonotype. The chain recombines TRBV9 with TRBJ2-3, with 7 bases that match TRBD2. Trimming removed 1 base from V and 6 bases from J; junction bases left unmatched: 5. Germline V gene lookup returns CDR1 SGDLS and CDR2 YYNGEE. This CDR3 is built from 14 residues. CDR3 nucleotides: TGTGCCAGCAGCGTATCGGGGGGTGGGGATACGCAGTATTTT. Its protein product is CASSVSGGGDTQYF.